A single sample is the source of the 13 T cell receptor beta chains below, sequenced in a study of blood T cell repertoires in COVID-19. Libraries were prepared by immunoSEQ multiplex PCR; TCRdb keeps only in-frame clonotypes and omits some of them. The profile shows over 200,000 clones, around four fifths of them singletons. What was sequenced was PBMCs or T cells enriched from blood (not recorded which). The receptor set was obtained from a man in his forties who had recovered from COVID-19.

The chain employs TRBV5-4 and TRBJ2-7; D is perhaps TRBD2 (7 bases). The CDR3 contains 16 residues. Germline CDR1 is SGHNT and CDR2 is YYREEE (reference sequence). V was clipped by 3 bases and J by 5 bases, with 21 bases between them. DNA of the CDR3: TGTGCCAGCAGCTCCCCCGGGGGGCCGGGGGTCCACGAGCAGTACTTC. It codes for CASSSPGGPGVHEQYF.

The V and J genes are TRBV5-1 and TRBJ2-1; 11 nucleotides agree with TRBD1. There are 16 residues in the CDR3. Trimming took 2 bases from V and 7 from J; bases not matched to a gene: 8. Germline V gives CDR1 SGHRS, CDR2 YFSETQ. CDR3 coding DNA: TGCGCCAGCAGCTTTTTTCCGGGACAGGGGGTGAATGAGCAGTTCTTC. Amino acid sequence: CASSFFPGQGVNEQFF.

The sample holds one count of this clone. CDR3 in DNA: TGCGCCAGCAGCCCGGACGGAGGGGGCCAGCCCCAGCATTTT. Its protein product is CASSPDGGGQPQHF. The chain uses TRBV5-1 and TRBJ1-5; 7 bases match TRBD1. The CDR3 contains 14 residues. The V and J ends lost 4 bases and 7 bases, in that order; junction bases with no gene match: 8. CDR1 is SGHRS and CDR2 is YFSETQ in the germline V gene.

The chain has TRBV10-1 and TRBJ1-1, with 7 bases that match TRBD1. The germline V gene encodes CDR1 WNHNN and CDR2 SYGVQD (reference sequence). Losses at the gene ends were 11 bases for V and 0 bases for J; bases not matched to a gene: 0. This CDR3 has 11 residues. The CDR3 nucleotides are TGCGCCGGGACAGTGAACACTGAAGCTTTCTTT. This codes for CAGTVNTEAFF.

This clone was detected only a few times. CDR3 amino acids: CASSIGREAFF. The CDR3 coding sequence is TGTGCCAGTAGTATAGGTAGAGAAGCTTTCTTT. The chain combines TRBV19 with TRBJ1-1; D unclear. The CDR3 is 11 residues long. Trimming cost V 1 base and J 8 bases, with 5 bases left between them. The germline V gene encodes CDR1 LNHDA and CDR2 SQIVND (reference sequence).

The chain has TRBV9 and TRBJ1-1; D gene uncertain. The CDR3 is made up of 18 amino acids. V was pared by 1 base and J by 0 bases, with 19 bases between. Germline V gene lookup returns CDR1 SGDLS and CDR2 YYNGEE. The CDR3, as DNA: TGTGCCAGCAGCGTACACCGGGAGGCCGCGTACATGAACACTGAAGCTTTCTTT. Its protein product is CASSVHREAAYMNTEAFF.

The genes are TRBV7-9 and TRBJ2-7; D perhaps matches TRBD2 (6 bases). Looked up from germline, CDR1 is SEHNR and CDR2 is FQNEAQ (reference sequence). V was pared by 5 bases and J by 2 bases, with 19 bases between. CDR3 length: 16 residues. CDR3 region: CASSPGRGLSTYEQYF. The CDR3 DNA is TGTGCCAGCAGCCCCGGCCGGGGACTCTCAACCTACGAGCAGTACTTC.

The chain couples TRBV7-9 to TRBJ1-2; D is ambiguous. Trimming stripped 4 bases from V and 4 bases from J, with 16 bases between. The CDR3 spans 15 residues. The germline gives CDR1 SEHNR, CDR2 FQNEAQ (reference sequence). Here the CDR3 reads CASSSPGEAVYGYTF. The CDR3 DNA is TGTGCCAGCAGCTCGCCCGGGGAGGCGGTCTATGGCTACACCTTC.

This clone appeared a few times. CDR3 nucleotides: TGTGCCACCAGTACCGGGACAGGGATGGGAGCTTTCTTT. Protein sequence: CATSTGTGMGAFF. The chain combines TRBV15 with TRBJ1-1, with 9 bases matching TRBD1. There are 13 residues in the CDR3. V lost 6 bases to trimming and J lost 10 bases; unmatched junction nucleotides: 9. The V gene's germline CDR1 is LNHNV and CDR2 YYDKDF (reference sequence).

V usage is TRBV9 and J usage is TRBJ1-6; 9 positions agree with TRBD1. The V gene end was trimmed by 7 bases and the J gene end by 8 bases; junction bases not matched to a gene: 4. Per germline, CDR1 SGDLS and CDR2 YYNGEE. This CDR3 is 13 amino acids long. CDR3 nucleotide sequence: TGTGCCAGCCGCCGGGACAGGGATTCACCCCTCCACTTT. Amino acid sequence: CASRRDRDSPLHF. The variable domain in full, with the rest retrieved from reference TRBV9 and TRBJ1-6, is DSGVTQTPKHLITATGQRVTLRCSPRSGDLSVYWYQQSLDQGLQFLIQYYNGEERAKGNILERFSAQQFPDLHSELNLSSLELGDSALYFCASRRDRDSPLHFGNGTRLTVT.

This chain links TRBV18 with TRBJ2-7; D is perhaps TRBD1 (5 bases). Deletions cut 6 bases from V and 0 bases from J, with 9 bases between. The germline V gene encodes CDR1 KGHSH and CDR2 LQKENI. This CDR3 contains 13 residues. CDR3 bases: TGTGCCAGCTCCGGGCAGGGCTCCTACGAGCAGTACTTC. This codes for CASSGQGSYEQYF.

This sequence joins TRBV2 and TRBJ1-5, with D possibly being TRBD1 (5 bases). The CDR3 runs 15 residues. Germline V gene sequence: CDR1 SNHLY, CDR2 FYNNEI. Trimming pared 9 bases from V and 2 bases from J, leaving 17 bases between. This chain's CDR3 is CASRTLREGNQPQHF. The CDR3 nucleotides are TGTGCCAGTAGAACCCTCAGGGAGGGCAATCAGCCCCAGCATTTT.

The chain couples TRBV10-3 to TRBJ1-5; TRBD1 aligns across 10 bases. V was clipped by 10 bases and J by 6 bases; unmatched bases: 9. This CDR3 spans 14 amino acids. From germline, CDR1 is ENHRY and CDR2 SYGVKD. Here the CDR3 DNA reads TGTGCCACAAGGGGACAGGGGTCTCCTCAGCCCCAGCATTTT. The encoded protein is CATRGQGSPQPQHF.